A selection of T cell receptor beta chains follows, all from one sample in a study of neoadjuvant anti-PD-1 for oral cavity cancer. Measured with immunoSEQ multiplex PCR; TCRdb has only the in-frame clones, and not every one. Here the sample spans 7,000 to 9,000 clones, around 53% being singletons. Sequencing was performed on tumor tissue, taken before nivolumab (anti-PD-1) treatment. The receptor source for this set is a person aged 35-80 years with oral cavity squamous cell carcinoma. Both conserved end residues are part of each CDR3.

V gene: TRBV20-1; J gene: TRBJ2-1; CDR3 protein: CSAGVDEQFF
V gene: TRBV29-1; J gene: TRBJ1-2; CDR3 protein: CSVRESTNYGYTF
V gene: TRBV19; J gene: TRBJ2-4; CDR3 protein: CASKDRTLAKNIQYF
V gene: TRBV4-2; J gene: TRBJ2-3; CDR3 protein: CASSQDPSASHTDTQYF
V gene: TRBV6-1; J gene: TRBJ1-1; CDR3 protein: CASNVGGGSEAFF
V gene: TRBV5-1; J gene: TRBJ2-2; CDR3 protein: CASSLEGAWDTGELFF
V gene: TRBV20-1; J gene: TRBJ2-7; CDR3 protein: CSASGSYEQYF
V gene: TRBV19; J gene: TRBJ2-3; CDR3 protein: CASSIAGADTQYF
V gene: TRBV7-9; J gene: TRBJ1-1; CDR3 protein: CASTRVERNTEAFF
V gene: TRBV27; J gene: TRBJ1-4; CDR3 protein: CASSLSPGQSLGKLFF
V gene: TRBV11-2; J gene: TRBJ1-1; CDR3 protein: CASSLDAVNTEAFF
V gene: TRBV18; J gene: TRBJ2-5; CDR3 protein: CASSPPNRALETQYF
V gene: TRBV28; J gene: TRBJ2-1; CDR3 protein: CASSLGDRLYNEQFF
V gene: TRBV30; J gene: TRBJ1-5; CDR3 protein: CAWSGRGNQPQHF
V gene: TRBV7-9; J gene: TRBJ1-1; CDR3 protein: CASSLSSSNTEAFF
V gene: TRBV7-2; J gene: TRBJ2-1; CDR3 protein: CASTGTPGFNEQFF
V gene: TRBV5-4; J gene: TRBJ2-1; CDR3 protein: CASSLLAGTGNEQFF
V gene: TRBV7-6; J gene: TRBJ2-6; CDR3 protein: CASSLAERGGSGANVLTF
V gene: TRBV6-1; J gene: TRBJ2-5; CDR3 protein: CASSLDLKTQYF
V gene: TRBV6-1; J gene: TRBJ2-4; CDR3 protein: CASSEAELVDLRAKNIQYF
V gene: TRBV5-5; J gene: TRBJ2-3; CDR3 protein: CASSLGAETSGSRDTQYF
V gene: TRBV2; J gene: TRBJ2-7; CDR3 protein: CASTSGQDYEQYF
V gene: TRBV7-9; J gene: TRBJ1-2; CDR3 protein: CASSPGDGFNYGYTF
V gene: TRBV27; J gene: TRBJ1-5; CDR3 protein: CASSEIWSQPQHF
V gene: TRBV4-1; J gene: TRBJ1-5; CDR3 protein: CASSQPDRANQPQHF
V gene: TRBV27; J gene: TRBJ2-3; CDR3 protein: CASSPSAGAPTDTQYF
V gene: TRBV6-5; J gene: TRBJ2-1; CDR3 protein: CASSPTSYNEQFF
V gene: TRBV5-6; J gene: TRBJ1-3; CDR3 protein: CASSLLTATRFSGNTIYF
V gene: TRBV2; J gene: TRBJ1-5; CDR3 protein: CASSPEGGAGNQPQHF
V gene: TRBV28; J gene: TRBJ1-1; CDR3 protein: CASRPTGEGMNTEAFF
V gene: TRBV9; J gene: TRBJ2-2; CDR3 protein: CASSKTSGPNTGELFF
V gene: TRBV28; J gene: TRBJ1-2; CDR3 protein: CASLSSTGERSDGYTF
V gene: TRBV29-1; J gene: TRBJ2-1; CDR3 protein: CSVEDQSRRSYNEQFF
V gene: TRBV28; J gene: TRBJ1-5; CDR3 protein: CASSFSVSSNQPQHF
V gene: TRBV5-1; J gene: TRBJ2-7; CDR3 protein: CASSGGNRVEQYF
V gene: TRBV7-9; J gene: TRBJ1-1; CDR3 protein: CASSLKGISNTEAFF
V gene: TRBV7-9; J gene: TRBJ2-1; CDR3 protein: CASSHHNGSYNEQFF
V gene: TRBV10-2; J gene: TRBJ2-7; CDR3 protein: CASSVLYEQYF
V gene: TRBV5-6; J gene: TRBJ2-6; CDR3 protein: CASSPTDRRANVLTF
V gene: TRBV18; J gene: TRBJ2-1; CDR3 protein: CASSPPGDSRGNEQFF
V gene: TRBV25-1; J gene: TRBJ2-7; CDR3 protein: CASSSANRGSYEQYF